One and the same sample provided the 30 T cell receptor beta chains below, sequenced in a study of blood T cell repertoires in COVID-19. Data came from immunoSEQ multiplex PCR; TCRdb stores just in-frame clones and leaves some out. The sample contains approximately 300,000 clones, roughly 90% of which appear only once. Specimen: PBMCs or T cells enriched from blood (not recorded which). These receptors were collected from a woman aged 30 to 39 who had recovered from COVID-19.

The rearrangement uses TRBV7-3 and TRBJ2-1, with TRBD2 matching 8 bases. From germline, CDR1 is SGHTA and CDR2 FQGTGA. The V segment lost 5 bases and the J segment 5 bases; nucleotides outside the gene matches: 14. The CDR3 length is 17 residues. DNA for the CDR3: TGTGCCAGCAGCCCGGAAGTCCGGACTAGCCTTAACAATGAGCAGTTCTTC. This translates into CASSPEVRTSLNNEQFF.

The chain has TRBV3-1 (or the pseudogene TRBV3-2) and TRBJ2-7; 8 positions agree with TRBD1. CDR3 length: 17 residues. Germline V gene lookup returns CDR1 LGHDT and CDR2 YNNKEL (reference sequence). V shed 3 bases, J shed 4 bases, and the junction held 14 bases outside the gene matches. Here the CDR3 reads CASSQSFTGGGLYEQYF. CDR3 bases: TGTGCCAGCAGCCAGAGTTTTACAGGGGGAGGCCTTTACGAGCAGTACTTC.

The J gene is TRBJ1-2, the V gene TRBV2, with TRBD1 identical over 8 bases. CDR1 is SNHLY and CDR2 is FYNNEI in the germline V gene. The CDR3 extends over 17 amino acids. The J segment lost 7 bases and the V segment lost 0 bases, leaving 13 bases of the junction unmatched. DNA of the CDR3: TGTGCCAGCAGTGAAGCGCTTAGGGCAGGGGGCCGGTCTGGCTACACCTTC. Translation gives CASSEALRAGGRSGYTF.

V usage is TRBV7-2 and J usage is TRBJ2-5; a weak D match, TRBD1 (5 bases). The CDR3 consists of 13 residues. V was shortened by 5 bases and J by 4 bases, with 11 bases between the two germline ends. Germline CDR1 SGHTA, CDR2 FQGNSA. DNA for the CDR3: TGTGCCAGCAGCGTCAGGGTTCCAGAGACCCAGTACTTC. This encodes CASSVRVPETQYF.

CDR3 in DNA: TGCGCCAGCAGCCAAGGCTGGGGGGACACTGAAGCTTTCTTT. It specifies CASSQGWGDTEAFF. V usage is TRBV4-1 and J usage is TRBJ1-1; TRBD1 might be the D (5 bases). Germline CDR1 reads MGHRA; CDR2 reads YSYEKL. The CDR3 is 14 residues long. V was shortened by 1 base and J by 3 bases, with 9 bases between the two germline ends.

The rearrangement uses TRBV29-1 and TRBJ2-5; a weak D match, TRBD2 (5 bases). The CDR3 has 12 residues. CDR1 is SQVTM and CDR2 is ANQGSEA in the germline V gene. This chain's CDR3 is CSTGGNRETQYF. CDR3 DNA sequence: TGCAGTACCGGAGGAAACCGGGAGACCCAGTACTTC.

The rearrangement joins TRBV5-4 to TRBJ2-5, with a tentative D call TRBD2 (5 bases). Germline CDR1 and CDR2: SGHNT and YYREEE (reference sequence). Trimming left V 1 base short and J 5 bases short, with 15 bases between. This CDR3 has 15 amino acids. The CDR3 loop is CASSLSRLARETQYF. CDR3 nucleotides: TGTGCCAGCAGCTTGAGTAGGCTAGCTCGGGAGACCCAGTACTTC.

The rearrangement joins TRBV11-2 to TRBJ2-7; 7 positions match TRBD1. This CDR3 comprises 15 residues. CDR1 and CDR2 (germline): SGHAT, FQNNGV. V was clipped by 3 bases and J by 3 bases; unmatched bases: 8. The chain's CDR3 is CASSFDRVALYEQYF. The CDR3 nucleotides read TGTGCCAGCAGCTTTGACAGGGTGGCGCTCTACGAGCAGTACTTC.

Here the CDR3 DNA reads TGTGCCAGCAGTTTTTACCAGGGGGTTCAGCCCCAGCATTTT. Translating it yields CASSFYQGVQPQHF. The chain links TRBV28 to TRBJ1-5; 7 bases are a match to TRBD1. This CDR3 region has 14 residues. The V and J ends lost 3 bases and 6 bases, in that order; junction bases with no gene match: 5. CDR1 and CDR2 (germline): MDHEN, SYDVKM. Complete variable domain (other parts from reference TRBV28 and TRBJ1-5): DVKVTQSSRYLVKRTGEKVFLECVQDMDHENMFWYRQDPGLGLRLIYFSYDVKMKEKGDIPEGYSVSREKKERFSLILESASTNQTSMYLCASSFYQGVQPQHFGDGTRLSIL.

The rearrangement joins TRBV28 to TRBJ1-5; 7 bases match TRBD1. V shed 4 bases, J shed 2 bases, and the junction held 5 bases outside the gene matches. The CDR3 runs to 15 residues. Germline lookup yields CDR1 MDHEN and CDR2 SYDVKM. CDR3 region: CASSSGGNGNQPQHF. The CDR3 DNA follows: TGTGCCAGCAGTTCAGGGGGGAATGGCAATCAGCCCCAGCATTTT.

This clone has a single count. The chain employs TRBV7-2 and TRBJ2-5; 7 bases line up with TRBD1. V dropped 5 bases and J dropped 5; count of bases not matched to a gene: 8. This CDR3 comprises 14 residues. Germline values: CDR1 SGHTA, CDR2 FQGNSA. CDR3 in amino acids: CASSLGTRGETQYF. CDR3 DNA sequence: TGTGCCAGCAGCCTCGGGACCAGGGGGGAGACCCAGTACTTC.

CDR3 bases: TGTGCCAGCTCACCCAAAGAGACCCAGTACTTC. Its protein is CASSPKETQYF. This chain joins TRBV18 and TRBJ2-5; no clear D. The ends were cut back, 3 bases at V and 3 bases at J, with 2 bases in the middle. CDR3 length equals 11 residues. Germline assignment: CDR1 KGHSH and CDR2 LQKENI.

The V call is TRBV3-1 (or the pseudogene TRBV3-2), the J call TRBJ1-1, with D possibly TRBD1 on 5 matching bases. V was cut by 5 bases and J by 4 bases, with 14 bases left in between. The CDR3 runs 14 residues. Per germline, CDR1 LGHDT and CDR2 YNNKEL (reference sequence). The CDR3 sequence: CASSSRRGGTEAFF. The CDR3 DNA reads as TGTGCCAGCAGCTCCAGGCGGGGGGGCACTGAAGCTTTCTTT.

For this clone: Other DNA variants within this sample encode the same CDR3. The chain uses TRBV19 and TRBJ1-4; 7 bases are a match to TRBD1. Germline values: CDR1 LNHDA, CDR2 SQIVND (reference sequence). The V segment lost 6 bases and the J segment 5 bases; nucleotides outside the gene matches: 3. The CDR3 length is 13 residues. CDR3 loop: CASRRTGNEKLFF. The DNA of the CDR3 is TGTGCCAGTAGGCGGACAGGAAATGAAAAACTGTTTTTT.

This chain uses TRBV5-4 with TRBJ2-1; 11 bases map to TRBD2. With 0 bases clipped from V and 6 bases from J, the junction kept 5 bases outside the gene matches. This CDR3 spans 16 amino acids. Germline V gene lookup returns CDR1 SGHNT and CDR2 YYREEE (reference sequence). In DNA, the CDR3 is TGTGCCAGCAGCTTGGATAGCGGGAGGGCTGGCAATGAGCAGTTCTTC. Translating it yields CASSLDSGRAGNEQFF.

The chain couples TRBV2 to TRBJ1-3, with a tentative D call TRBD1 (6 bases). This CDR3 spans 17 amino acids. The V end was cut by 4 bases, the J end by 0 bases, with 16 bases between. Germline loops: CDR1 SNHLY, CDR2 FYNNEI. The CDR3 loop reads CASSAFPGQGSGNTIYF. Here the CDR3 DNA reads TGTGCCAGCAGTGCTTTCCCGGGACAAGGCTCTGGAAACACCATATATTTT.

The chain links TRBV6-2 or TRBV6-3 to TRBJ2-1; 12 bases align to TRBD2. The CDR3 loop spans 18 amino acids. Germline V CDR1 and CDR2: MNHEY, SVGEGT. V was pared by 2 bases and J by 10 bases, with 15 bases of the junction left unmatched. Written as DNA, the CDR3 is TGTGCCAGCAGTTACCACCTCATAAGACTAGCGGGGGACTACGAGCAGTTCTTC. Amino acids: CASSYHLIRLAGDYEQFF.

V and J are TRBV14 and TRBJ1-4; D gene ambiguous. Germline V gene data show CDR1 as SGHDN and CDR2 as FVKESK. Trimming removed 1 base at V and 0 bases at J, with 15 bases between. The CDR3 runs to 18 residues. The CDR3 region is CASSQAPNPPATNEKLFF. In nucleotides, the CDR3 is TGTGCCAGCAGCCAAGCCCCTAACCCCCCTGCAACTAATGAAAAACTGTTTTTT.

This chain links TRBV5-4 with TRBJ1-5; D uncertain. Trimming left V 0 bases short and J 0 bases short, with 10 bases between. Germline loops: CDR1 SGHNT, CDR2 YYREEE (reference sequence). The CDR3 is made up of 16 amino acids. CDR3 sequence reads: CASSLAAGNSNQPQHF. The CDR3 DNA sequence: TGTGCCAGCAGCTTGGCCGCGGGGAATAGCAATCAGCCCCAGCATTTT.

This clone was seen once. The V and J genes are TRBV7-4 and TRBJ1-3; D is uncertain. With 11 bases removed from V and 4 bases from J, the gap between germline ends came to 12 bases. The germline V gene has CDR1 SGHVT and CDR2 SQSDAQ. The CDR3 length is 12 residues. This CDR3 reads CAGLLRGNTIYF. The DNA of the CDR3 is TGTGCCGGACTGCTGAGGGGAAACACCATATATTTT.

This clone was picked up a small number of times. The gene calls are TRBV5-5 and TRBJ2-7; 7 nucleotides match TRBD1. Germline V gene sequence: CDR1 SGHKS, CDR2 YYEKEE (reference sequence). The CDR3 runs to 14 residues. The V gene end was trimmed by 0 bases and the J gene end by 1 base; junction bases not matched to a gene: 1. This chain's CDR3 is CASSLETGSYEQYF. In DNA, the CDR3 is TGTGCCAGCAGCTTGGAGACAGGGTCCTACGAGCAGTACTTC.

J is TRBJ2-3 and V is TRBV5-4, with 12 positions matching TRBD2. The germline V gene encodes CDR1 SGHNT and CDR2 YYREEE (reference sequence). Germline trimming cut 5 bases from V and 3 bases from J; bases unmatched to any gene: 10. The CDR3 runs to 17 residues. The CDR3 bases are TGTGCCAGCAGATCGACCACTACTAGCGGGGGGACAGATACGCAGTATTTT. Translation: CASRSTTTSGGTDTQYF. The full variable domain, rest sourced from reference TRBV5-4 and TRBJ2-3, is ETGVTQSPTHLIKTRGQQVTLRCSSQSGHNTVSWYQQALGQGPQFIFQYYREEENGRGNFPPRFSGLQFPNYSSELNVNALELDDSALYLCASRSTTTSGGTDTQYFGPGTRLTVL.

The V gene is TRBV6-2 or TRBV6-3, the J gene TRBJ1-5; TRBD1 might be the D (6 bases). The germline CDR1 and CDR2 sequences are MNHEY and SVGEGT. V was clipped by 0 bases and J by 3 bases, with 18 bases between them. The CDR3 has 18 amino acids. The CDR3 bases are TGTGCCAGCAGTTACTCGAATTGGGAGACAGGTATCAATCAGCCCCAGCATTTT. It translates to CASSYSNWETGINQPQHF.

V and J are TRBV2 and TRBJ2-4; TRBD2 is a possible D gene (6 bases). In germline, CDR1 is SNHLY, CDR2 FYNNEI. This CDR3 comprises 13 residues. V was pared by 4 bases and J by 8 bases, with 12 bases between. The DNA for the CDR3 is TGTGCCAGCAGTGGAGGAGGCGGGGACATTCAGTACTTC. The encoded protein is CASSGGGGDIQYF.

The chain couples TRBV19 to TRBJ1-3; 8 nucleotides agree with TRBD1. Germline loops: CDR1 LNHDA, CDR2 SQIVND (reference sequence). This CDR3 has 13 amino acids. J was trimmed by 2 bases and V by 8 bases; bases with no gene match: 2. The CDR3, as DNA: TGTGCCAGTGAGACAGGGGCTGGAAACACCATATATTTT. Protein product: CASETGAGNTIYF.

The chain carries TRBV5-1 and TRBJ1-1; D call uncertain. The CDR3 runs 15 residues. Germline CDR1 is SGHRS and CDR2 is YFSETQ. V was trimmed by 1 base and J by 0 bases, leaving 10 bases between them. The CDR3 region is CASSLYSSMNTEAFF. DNA for the CDR3: TGCGCCAGCAGCTTGTACAGCTCCATGAACACTGAAGCTTTCTTT. Filled out from reference TRBV5-1 and TRBJ1-1, the complete variable domain reads KAGVTQTPRYLIKTRGQQVTLSCSPISGHRSVSWYQQTPGQGLQFLFEYFSETQRNKGNFPGRFSGRQFSNSRSEMNVSTLELGDSALYLCASSLYSSMNTEAFFGQGTRLTVV.

This chain uses TRBV18 with TRBJ1-3; D ambiguous. With 6 bases removed from V and 4 bases from J, the gap between germline ends came to 13 bases. From germline, CDR1 is KGHSH and CDR2 LQKENI. CDR3 length: 14 residues. The CDR3 sequence: CASSSGLRGNTIYF. CDR3 nucleotides: TGTGCCAGCTCCTCGGGTCTCCGGGGAAACACCATATATTTT. The whole variable domain, remainder taken from reference TRBV18 and TRBJ1-3, is NAGVMQNPRHLVRRRGQEARLRCSPMKGHSHVYWYRQLPEEGLKFMVYLQKENIIDESGMPKERFSAEFPKEGPSILRIQQVVRGDSAAYFCASSSGLRGNTIYFGEGSWLTVV.

The V and J genes are TRBV4-1 and TRBJ1-6, with TRBD1 matching over 9 bases. The CDR3 extends over 19 amino acids. Germline V CDR1 and CDR2: MGHRA, YSYEKL. Trimming cost V 1 base and J 10 bases; bases outside gene matches: 17. The CDR3: CASSQAWGLQGQGRSPLHF. CDR3 sequence (DNA): TGCGCCAGCAGCCAAGCATGGGGCCTTCAGGGACAGGGACGGTCACCCCTCCACTTT.

The gene calls are TRBV4-3 and TRBJ2-6; TRBD2 matches 8 bases. The CDR3 covers 15 residues. V lost 0 bases to trimming and J lost 7 bases; unmatched junction nucleotides: 2. CDR1 and CDR2 (germline): LGHNA, YSLEER. For the CDR3, the DNA is TGCGCCAGCAGCCAAGAAGGGACTAGTGCCAACGTCCTGACTTTC. Translated: CASSQEGTSANVLTF.

This chain uses TRBV7-2 with TRBJ2-2; a weak D match, TRBD2 (7 bases). Germline CDR1 is SGHTA and CDR2 is FQGNSA. The length of the CDR3 is 17 residues. Trimming pared 5 bases from V and 0 bases from J, leaving 16 bases between. CDR3 DNA: TGTGCCAGCAGCAGGGGGGACTACCTAACGAACACCGGGGAGCTGTTTTTT. As protein: CASSRGDYLTNTGELFF.